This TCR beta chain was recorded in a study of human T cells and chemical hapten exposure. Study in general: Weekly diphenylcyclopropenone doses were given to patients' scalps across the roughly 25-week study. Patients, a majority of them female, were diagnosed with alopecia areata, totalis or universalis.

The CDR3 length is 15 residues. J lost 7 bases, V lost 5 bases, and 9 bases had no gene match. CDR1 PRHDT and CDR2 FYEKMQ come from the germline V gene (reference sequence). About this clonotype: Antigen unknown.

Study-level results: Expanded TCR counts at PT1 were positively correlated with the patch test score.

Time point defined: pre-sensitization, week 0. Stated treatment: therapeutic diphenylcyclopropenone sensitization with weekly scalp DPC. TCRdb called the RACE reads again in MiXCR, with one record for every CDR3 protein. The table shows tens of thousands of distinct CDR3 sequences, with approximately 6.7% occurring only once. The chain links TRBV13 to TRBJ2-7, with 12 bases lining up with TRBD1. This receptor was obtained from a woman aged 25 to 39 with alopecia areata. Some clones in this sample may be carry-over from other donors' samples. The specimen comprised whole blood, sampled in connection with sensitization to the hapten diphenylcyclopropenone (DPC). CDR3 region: CASSPEPGQGAEQYF. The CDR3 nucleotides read TGTGCCAGCAGCCCCGAGCCGGGACAGGGGGCAGAGCAGTACTTC.